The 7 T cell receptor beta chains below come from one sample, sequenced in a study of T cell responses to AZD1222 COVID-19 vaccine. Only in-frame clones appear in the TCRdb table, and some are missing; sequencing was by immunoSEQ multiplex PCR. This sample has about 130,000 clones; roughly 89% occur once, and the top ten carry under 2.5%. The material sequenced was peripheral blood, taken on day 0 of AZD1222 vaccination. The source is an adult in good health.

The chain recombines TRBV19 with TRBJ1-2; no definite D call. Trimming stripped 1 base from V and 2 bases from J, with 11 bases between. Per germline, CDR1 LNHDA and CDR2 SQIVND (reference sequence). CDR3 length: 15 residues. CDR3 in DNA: TGTGCCAGTAGTATAGTGGCGGGGTTAAACTATGGCTACACCTTC. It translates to CASSIVAGLNYGYTF.

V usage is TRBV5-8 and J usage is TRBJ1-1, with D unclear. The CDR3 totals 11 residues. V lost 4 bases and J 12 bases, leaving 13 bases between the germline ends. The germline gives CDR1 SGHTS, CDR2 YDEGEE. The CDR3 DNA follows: TGTGCCAGCAGCCTGGCGTATTTAACTTTCTTT. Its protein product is CASSLAYLTFF.

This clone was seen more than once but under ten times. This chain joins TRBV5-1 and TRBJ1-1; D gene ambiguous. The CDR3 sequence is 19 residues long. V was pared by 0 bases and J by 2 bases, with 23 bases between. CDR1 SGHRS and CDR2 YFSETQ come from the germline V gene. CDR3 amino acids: CASSLEPPMPGRANTEAFF. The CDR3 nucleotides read TGCGCCAGCAGCTTGGAACCCCCGATGCCCGGCAGAGCCAACACTGAAGCTTTCTTT.

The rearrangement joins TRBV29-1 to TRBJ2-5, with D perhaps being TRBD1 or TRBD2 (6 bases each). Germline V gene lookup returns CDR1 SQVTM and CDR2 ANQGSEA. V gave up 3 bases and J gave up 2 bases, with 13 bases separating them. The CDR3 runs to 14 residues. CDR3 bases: TGCAGCGTTGAGTCAGGAGGGGGACAAGAGACCCAGTACTTC. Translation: CSVESGGGQETQYF.

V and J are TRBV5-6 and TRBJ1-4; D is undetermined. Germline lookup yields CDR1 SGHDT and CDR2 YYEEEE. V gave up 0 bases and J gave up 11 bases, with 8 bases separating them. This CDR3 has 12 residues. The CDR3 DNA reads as TGTGCCAGCAGCTTGGGGGGTGGTAAACTGTTTTTT. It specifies CASSLGGGKLFF.

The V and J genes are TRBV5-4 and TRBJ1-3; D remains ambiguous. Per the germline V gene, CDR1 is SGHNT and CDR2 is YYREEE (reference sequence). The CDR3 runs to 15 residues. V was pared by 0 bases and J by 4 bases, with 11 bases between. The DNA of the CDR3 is TGTGCCAGCAGCTTGGCCGGTGGAGAGGGAAACACCATATATTTT. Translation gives CASSLAGGEGNTIYF.

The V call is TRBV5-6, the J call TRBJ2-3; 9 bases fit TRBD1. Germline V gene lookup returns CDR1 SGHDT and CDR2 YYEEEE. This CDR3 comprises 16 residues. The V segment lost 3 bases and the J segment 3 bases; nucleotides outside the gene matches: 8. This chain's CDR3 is CASSSQGASSTDTQYF. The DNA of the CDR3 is TGTGCCAGCAGCTCACAGGGGGCTTCGAGTACAGATACGCAGTATTTT. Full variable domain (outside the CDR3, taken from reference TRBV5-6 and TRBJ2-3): DAGVTQSPTHLIKTRGQQVTLRCSPKSGHDTVSWYQQALGQGPQFIFQYYEEEERQRGNFPDRFSGHQFPNYSSELNVNALLLGDSALYLCASSSQGASSTDTQYFGPGTRLTVL.